This T cell receptor (beta chain) stems from a study of cytomegalovirus exposure and HLA in healthy donors. Regarding the study as a whole: With DRB1 most and HLA-C fewest, TCR association rates differed between HLA loci in a later analysis.

Both 60 Vbeta primers and 13 Jbeta primers went into the PCR. This table comes from immunoSEQ multiplex PCR, and its TCRdb copy is limited to in-frame clones, with some not included. The sample contains about 200,000 clones, 75% to 85% of which appear only once. Worth noting for this clone: The antigen is not known.

Germline lookup yields CDR1 MDHEN and CDR2 SYDVKM. The CDR3 is 13 amino acids. V was pared by 3 bases and J by 12 bases, with 17 bases between. The material sequenced was PBMCs. The source is a girl under 18 in good health and CMV-seronegative. The chain links TRBV28 to TRBJ1-2, with D maybe TRBD1 (6 bases). This chain's CDR3 is CASSFLSGGTHTF. The CDR3 DNA is TGTGCCAGCAGTTTCCTGTCCGGGGGGACACACACCTTC.